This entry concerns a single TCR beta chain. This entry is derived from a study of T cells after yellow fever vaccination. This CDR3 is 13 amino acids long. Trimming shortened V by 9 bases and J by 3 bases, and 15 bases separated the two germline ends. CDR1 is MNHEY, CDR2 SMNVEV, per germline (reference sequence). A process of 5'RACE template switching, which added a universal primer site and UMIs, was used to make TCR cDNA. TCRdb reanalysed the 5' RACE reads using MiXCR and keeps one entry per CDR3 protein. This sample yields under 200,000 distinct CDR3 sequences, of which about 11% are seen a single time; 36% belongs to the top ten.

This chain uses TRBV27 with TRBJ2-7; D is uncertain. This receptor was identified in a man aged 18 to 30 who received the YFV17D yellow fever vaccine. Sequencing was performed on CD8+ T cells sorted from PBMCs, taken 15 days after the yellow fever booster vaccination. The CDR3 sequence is CASYGPPHYEQYF. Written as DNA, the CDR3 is TGTGCCAGTTATGGCCCACCCCACTACGAGCAGTACTTC.